These 22 T cell receptor beta chains share one sample of origin, sequenced in a study of neurological immune-mediated disorders (dated by TCRdb to the late 2010s). Libraries were built with 5' RACE. Sequenced using an Illumina HiSeq 2500. TCRdb reanalyzed the raw reads on its own, using fastp at Q25 for trimming and MiXCR for clone calling, and kept in-frame beta chains. All rows with the same CDR3 protein become a single entry with the most common DNA and genes. The sample records 80,000 or so distinct CDR3 sequences, about 9.4% of which are singletons. The top ten constitute about 1.8% of the sample. The material sequenced was PBMCs. These receptors originate from a man aged 45-60 years in good health.

CDR3 sequence (DNA): TGCAGCGCTCGTTATAGCGGGAGGGCCCACGAGCAGTACTTC. It yields the protein CSARYSGRAHEQYF. The chain links TRBV20-1 to TRBJ2-7; 11 positions match TRBD2. CDR1 is DFQATT and CDR2 is SNEGSKA in the germline V gene (reference sequence). The CDR3 is 14 residues long.

This clonotype appeared many times. This sequence joins TRBV2 and TRBJ1-5, with D possibly being TRBD1 (6 bases). The germline V gene encodes CDR1 SNHLY and CDR2 FYNNEI. CDR3 length: 15 residues. V lost 4 bases to trimming and J lost 4 bases, with 14 bases between them. The CDR3 DNA reads as TGTGCCAGCAGTGTTGGGAGGGGGGAAAATCAGCCCCAGCATTTT. This codes for CASSVGRGENQPQHF.

This clonotype was seen at least ten times. The chain combines TRBV18 with TRBJ1-1; 9 bases agree with TRBD1. Germline V gene sequence: CDR1 KGHSH, CDR2 LQKENI. V was clipped by 3 bases and J by 5 bases; unmatched bases: 10. The CDR3 is 16 residues long. CDR3 bases: TGTGCCAGCTCACCCTCCGGGACAGGGAAGGAAACTGAAGCTTTCTTT. Protein product: CASSPSGTGKETEAFF.

This clonotype has a count of ten or more. The rearrangement joins TRBV20-1 to TRBJ1-5, with D hard to call. The CDR3 spans 13 residues. CDR1 DFQATT and CDR2 SNEGSKA come from the germline V gene (reference sequence). This CDR3 is CSAIRDSNQPQHF. The CDR3 DNA follows: TGCAGCGCCATACGGGATAGCAATCAGCCCCAGCATTTT.

This clonotype came up many times. This chain links TRBV20-1 with TRBJ2-3, with 7 bases aligning to TRBD2. Germline CDR1 is DFQATT and CDR2 is SNEGSKA (reference sequence). After removal of 3 bases from V and 1 base from J, the junction contained 13 bases not matched to a gene. The length of the CDR3 is 17 residues. This chain's CDR3 is CSARKSSGAAGTDTQYF. The CDR3 DNA reads as TGCAGTGCTAGGAAGTCCAGCGGGGCCGCAGGCACAGATACGCAGTATTTT.

V is TRBV28 and J is TRBJ1-5; 7 bases fit TRBD1. Germline V gene lookup returns CDR1 MDHEN and CDR2 SYDVKM. The ends lost 5 bases at V and 5 bases at J; junction bases unmatched: 9. CDR3 length: 15 residues. The DNA of the CDR3 is TGTGCCAGCAGTCCCCTGAAAGGGGGCTATCAGCCCCAGCATTTT. Protein: CASSPLKGGYQPQHF.

At least ten counts were recorded for this clonotype. The chain combines TRBV9 with TRBJ2-1, with TRBD2 matching over 7 bases. This CDR3 spans 13 amino acids. CDR1 SGDLS and CDR2 YYNGEE come from the germline V gene. V lost 3 bases and J lost 12; bases outside the gene matches: 9. The CDR3, as DNA: TGTGCCAGCAGCGACGGGACTAAAGCATCGCAGTTCTTC. Translated, it gives CASSDGTKASQFF.

There are many counts of this clonotype. The V gene is TRBV20-1, the J gene TRBJ2-2; D not resolved. Trimming took 3 bases from V and 3 from J, leaving 8 bases between them. This CDR3 comprises 13 residues. Germline V lookup: CDR1 DFQATT, CDR2 SNEGSKA (reference sequence). DNA for the CDR3: TGCAGTGCTAGGGGTAGATACACCGGGGAGCTGTTTTTT. Amino acid sequence: CSARGRYTGELFF.

A note on this clonotype: Germline and junction disagree at one end, which may indicate a read error. The rearrangement links TRBV6-6 to TRBJ1-5; no reliable D call. CDR3 length: 16 residues. Germline V CDR1 and CDR2: MNHNY, SVGAGI (reference sequence). CDR3 coding DNA: TGTGCCAGCAGTAGCTCGACAAGCTATAGTAATCAGTCCCAGCATTTT. Translated, it gives CASSSSTSYSNQSQHF.

This clonotype was picked up many times. The genes are TRBV3-1 and TRBJ1-2; D gene ambiguous. The CDR3 runs 14 residues. The ends were cut back, 0 bases at V and 3 bases at J, with 8 bases in the middle. Per germline, CDR1 LGHDT and CDR2 YNNKEL (reference sequence). The CDR3: CASSQDGADYGYTF. The DNA of the CDR3 is TGTGCCAGCAGCCAAGATGGTGCTGACTATGGCTACACCTTC.

This clonotype was seen at least ten times. The rearrangement uses TRBV4-1 and TRBJ2-7; 10 nucleotides align to TRBD1. CDR1 MGHRA and CDR2 YSYEKL come from the germline V gene. This CDR3 contains 15 residues. Trimming removed 3 bases from V and 4 bases from J; junction bases left unmatched: 6. CDR3 in amino acids: CASSQSGTGAYEQYF. The CDR3 DNA reads as TGCGCCAGCAGCCAGTCCGGGACAGGGGCTTACGAGCAGTACTTC.

Ten or more counts support this clonotype. The J gene is TRBJ1-5, the V gene TRBV7-2; 7 nucleotides align to TRBD1. This CDR3 is built from 13 residues. Germline V gives CDR1 SGHTA, CDR2 FQGNSA. The junction had 3 bases not matched to a gene; V was cut back by 4 bases and J by 6 bases. Written as DNA, the CDR3 is TGTGCCAGCAGCTCCAACAGGGGTCAGCCCCAGCATTTT. It translates to CASSSNRGQPQHF.

This clonotype has ten or more counts. This rearrangement joins TRBV29-1 to TRBJ1-1; perhaps TRBD1 as D (5 bases). V lost 3 bases and J 5 bases, leaving 16 bases between the germline ends. The CDR3 runs to 14 residues. Per the germline V gene, CDR1 is SQVTM and CDR2 is ANQGSEA. The CDR3 loop reads CSVERGLGGTEAFF. CDR3 bases: TGCAGCGTTGAGCGGGGGTTGGGGGGGACTGAAGCTTTCTTT.

This clonotype was counted at least ten times. The chain joins TRBV10-3 to TRBJ2-3, with D perhaps matching TRBD1 (5 bases). V gave up 6 bases and J gave up 1 base, with 5 bases separating them. The CDR3 consists of 12 residues. Germline-derived CDR1 and CDR2 are ENHRY and SYGVKD. The CDR3 sequence is CAIRTGTDTQYF. The CDR3 DNA is TGTGCCATCAGGACAGGCACAGATACGCAGTATTTT.

This clonotype appeared many times. This chain connects TRBV14 to TRBJ2-3; 8 bases align to TRBD2. Per the germline V gene, CDR1 is SGHDN and CDR2 is FVKESK. This CDR3 contains 17 residues. V lost 1 base and J lost 0; bases outside the gene matches: 6. The CDR3 sequence is CASSQGTGTRSTDTQYF. DNA of the CDR3: TGTGCCAGCAGCCAAGGAACTGGGACTAGGAGCACAGATACGCAGTATTTT. The full variable domain, in which reference TRBV14 and TRBJ2-3 provide the parts outside the CDR3, is EAGVTQFPSHSVIEKGQTVTLRCDPISGHDNLYWYRRVMGKEIKFLLHFVKESKQDESGMPNNRFLAERTGGTYSTLKVQPAELEDSGVYFCASSQGTGTRSTDTQYFGPGTRLTVL.

This clonotype has only one observation. The conserved closing phenylalanine or tryptophan is absent in this CDR3, likely reflecting a read error. The chain uses TRBV20-1 and TRBJ2-7; D perhaps matches TRBD2 (5 bases). V lost 0 bases and J 2 bases, leaving 14 bases between the germline ends. CDR3 size: 15 residues. The germline V gene encodes CDR1 DFQATT and CDR2 SNEGSKA (reference sequence). The CDR3 sequence is CSARDHGGLTYEQYC. The CDR3 region has the DNA TGCAGTGCTAGAGATCATGGCGGGTTAACCTACGAGCAGTACTGC.

This clonotype has ten or more counts. The rearrangement joins TRBV5-1 to TRBJ2-3; 12 bases line up with TRBD2. J lost 1 base, V lost 0 bases, and 9 bases had no gene match. This CDR3 is built from 19 residues. In germline, CDR1 is SGHRS, CDR2 YFSETQ. The CDR3 spells CASSLGLAGGLLGTDTQYF. The CDR3 region has the DNA TGCGCCAGCAGCTTGGGGCTAGCGGGGGGGCTGTTGGGCACAGATACGCAGTATTTT.

This clonotype was recorded at least ten times. The rearrangement uses TRBV5-1 and TRBJ2-1; TRBD1 is a possible D gene (5 bases). V lost 4 bases and J 3 bases, leaving 11 bases between the germline ends. The CDR3 loop spans 14 amino acids. In germline, CDR1 is SGHRS, CDR2 YFSETQ. The CDR3 DNA reads as TGCGCCAGCAGCGTCAGGGAAAACTACAATGAGCAGTTCTTC. Its translation: CASSVRENYNEQFF.

This clonotype was counted many times. The CDR3 here is CASSDSGANVLTF. The CDR3 DNA is TGTGCCAGCAGTGATTCTGGGGCCAACGTCCTGACTTTC. The chain links TRBV27 to TRBJ2-6; D is unresolved. The CDR3 has 13 residues. In germline, CDR1 is MNHEY, CDR2 SMNVEV (reference sequence). V was shortened by 5 bases and J by 1 base, with 3 bases between the two germline ends. The full variable domain, its missing parts supplied by reference TRBV27 and TRBJ2-6, is EAQVTQNPRYLITVTGKKLTVTCSQNMNHEYMSWYRQDPGLGLRQIYYSMNVEVTDKGDVPEGYKVSRKEKRNFPLILESPSPNQTSLYFCASSDSGANVLTFGAGSRLTVL.

This clonotype was counted at least ten times. The rearrangement links TRBV20-1 to TRBJ2-1; 14 nucleotides align to TRBD2. CDR1 is DFQATT and CDR2 is SNEGSKA in the germline V gene (reference sequence). The length of the CDR3 is 16 residues. V shed 6 bases, J shed 2 bases, and the junction held 6 bases outside the gene matches. CDR3 amino acids: CSAEGGLAGAYNEQFF. CDR3 coding DNA: TGCAGTGCGGAGGGGGGACTAGCGGGAGCCTACAATGAGCAGTTCTTC.

This clonotype was seen ten or more times. V gene TRBV7-9 combines with J gene TRBJ2-2; 8 bases line up with TRBD2. This CDR3 is 16 amino acids long. Germline V CDR1 and CDR2: SEHNR, FQNEAQ (reference sequence). V was clipped by 7 bases and J by 4 bases; unmatched bases: 11. CDR3 coding DNA: TGTGCCAGCACCAGAACTAGCGGCACCGCCACCGGGGAGCTGTTTTTT. Its protein product is CASTRTSGTATGELFF.

This clonotype was seen many times. The chain recombines TRBV3-1 with TRBJ1-6, with 8 nucleotides matching TRBD1. Germline CDR1 and CDR2: LGHDT and YNNKEL (reference sequence). V shed 2 bases and J 6 bases; nucleotides not matched to a gene: 12. The CDR3 runs to 18 residues. The CDR3 protein is CASSQWSGGVRSNSPLHF. CDR3 coding DNA: TGTGCCAGCAGCCAATGGTCAGGGGGCGTTCGGAGTAATTCACCCCTCCACTTT.